This T cell receptor (beta chain) was obtained from a study of CD8 T cells in ankylosing spondylitis. Broader study findings: Seemingly characteristic of ankylosing spondylitis blood was a TCR beta motif consisting of roughly 8 highly homologous variants.

CDR1 and CDR2 (germline): DFQATT, SNEGSKA (reference sequence). Trimming took 0 bases from V and 3 from J, leaving 11 bases between them. There are 15 residues in the CDR3. On this clonotype itself: The antigen is not known.

Via MiXCR, TCRdb re-called the 5' RACE reads, giving one row per CDR3 protein. The table records over 450,000 distinct CDR3 sequences, roughly 13% of them present only once. The specimen sequenced was blood, either unsorted or a sorted T cell fraction (not recorded which). The origin of this receptor is a male donor with ankylosing spondylitis. The chain carries TRBV20-1 and TRBJ2-2; D perhaps matches TRBD1 (5 bases). CDR3 in DNA: TGCAGTGCTAGAGATCGAACAGGCTACACCGGGGAGCTGTTTTTT. It codes for CSARDRTGYTGELFF.